The rows below give T cell receptor beta chains drawn from one sample of a study of cytomegalovirus exposure and HLA in healthy donors. The protocol was immunoSEQ multiplex PCR, while the TCRdb copy is restricted to in-frame clones and leaves out a portion. Of 200,000 to 250,000 clones in the sample, 75% to 80% were seen once. The source material was PBMCs. The source of these receptors is a young man in good health and CMV-seronegative. The CDR3 runs from the conserved cysteine through the conserved F or W. The D gene is left open where the match is weak. Size tells how often a clone was seen (once, few, many) or the class of an expanded clone, and some rows leave it out.

D gene | clone size | J gene | V gene | CDR3 DNA | CDR3 protein
. | . | TRBJ1-2 | TRBV13 | TGTGCCAGCAGCCGTATTGACTATGGCTACACCTTC | CASSRIDYGYTF
TRBD1 | few | TRBJ1-4 | TRBV5-1 | TGCGCCAGCAGCTCAGCAGCCGGACAGGGCAGTGAAAAACTGTTTTTT | CASSSAAGQGSEKLFF
. | . | TRBJ1-6 | TRBV12-2 | TGTGCAAGTCGCCATGGACAGGGGGTCTGGTGGTCCTATAATTCACCCCTCCACTTT | CASRHGQGVWWSYNSPLHF
. | . | TRBJ1-2 | TRBV2 | TGTGCCAGCGAGCGGGGGCAGGCCATTCCCTATGGCTACACCTTC | CASERGQAIPYGYTF
. | . | TRBJ1-1 | TRBV30 | TGTGCCTGGAAGCGGATGTCCGATACTGAAGCTTTCTTT | CAWKRMSDTEAFF
. | . | TRBJ2-7 | TRBV5-1 | TGCGCCAGCAGCGAACAGGGTGGGGGGGCCGAGCAGTACTTC | CASSEQGGGAEQYF
TRBD2 | . | TRBJ2-7 | TRBV10-3 | TGTGCCATCAGTGAGCCCCAGAATAGCGGGGATACCTACGAGCAGTACTTC | CAISEPQNSGDTYEQYF
. | few | TRBJ2-5 | TRBV9 | TGTGCCAGCAGCGTAGGGGAGAAGAAGAGGGAGACCCAGTACTTC | CASSVGEKKRETQYF
. | . | TRBJ1-6 | TRBV7-2 | TGTGCCAGCAGCTTACCCAAGAGTGGAGTTGTAAATTCACCCCTCCACTTT | CASSLPKSGVVNSPLHF
. | . | TRBJ2-1 | TRBV18 | TGTGCCAGCTCACCTTATGAAACCGACAGCCACAATGAGCAGTTCTTC | CASSPYETDSHNEQFF
TRBD2 | . | TRBJ2-1 | TRBV5-4 | TGTGCCAGCAGCTTGGATCTCCTAGCGGGAGTCCCCTACAATGAGCAGTTCTTC | CASSLDLLAGVPYNEQFF
TRBD2 | . | TRBJ2-1 | TRBV9 | TGTGCCAGCAGCTCTTACCTCACTAGCGGGGGATTCAATGAGCAGTTCTTC | CASSSYLTSGGFNEQFF
TRBD1 | . | TRBJ1-2 | TRBV18 | TGTGCCAGCTCACCACCGATAGGGACAGGGATTGGCTACACCTTC | CASSPPIGTGIGYTF
TRBD1 | . | TRBJ2-5 | TRBV6-1 | TGTGCCAGTCACGGACAGGGTGTGCGTCTTGAGACCCAGTACTTC | CASHGQGVRLETQYF
. | few | TRBJ1-2 | TRBV30 | TGTGCCTGGAGGCAAATGGGGGGGGACGCTTACTATGGCTACACCTTC | CAWRQMGGDAYYGYTF
. | . | TRBJ1-5 | TRBV9 | TGTGCCAGCAGCGCAGGGTTAAGCAATCAGCCCCAGCATTTT | CASSAGLSNQPQHF
. | . | TRBJ2-1 | TRBV19 | TGTGCCAGTAGTATCTCTACAGGGAATGAGCAGTTCTTC | CASSISTGNEQFF
. | . | TRBJ1-5 | TRBV2 | TGTGCCAGTCGGAGAGGGGAGGCGGGCAATCAGCCCCAGCATTTT | CASRRGEAGNQPQHF
TRBD1 | . | TRBJ1-4 | TRBV10-3 | TGTGCCATCAGTGAGTTGGGACAGATAGATGAAAAACTGTTTTTT | CAISELGQIDEKLFF
. | . | TRBJ1-2 | TRBV6-6 | TGTGCCAGCAGATCCGGGACTAACTATGGCTACACCTTC | CASRSGTNYGYTF
. | . | TRBJ2-5 | TRBV6-6 | TGTGCCAGCAGTCTGCCTTGGGCCCGTGAGACCCAGTACTTC | CASSLPWARETQYF
. | . | TRBJ2-7 | TRBV28 | TGTGCCAGCAGTTTATCCGGAGACTACGAGCAGTACTTC | CASSLSGDYEQYF